Shown below are 5 T cell receptor beta chains from a single sample sequenced in a study of regulatory T cells in long-lasting Graves disease. CDR3-region Arm-PCR and iRepertoire HTBI primers produced the TCR beta libraries. TCRdb reanalysed the multiplex PCR reads using MiXCR and keeps one entry per CDR3 protein. The table shows around 400,000 distinct CDR3 sequences, with roughly a sixth occurring only once. Time point indicated: newly diagnosed GD, antithyroid drugs for less than 3 months. PBMC-extracted RNA yielded the TCR library. The sequencing used peripheral blood mononuclear cells (PBMCs), collected at new diagnosis, from a patient treated with antithyroid drugs. The receptors were gathered from a female donor with Graves disease.

This clonotype was detected ten times or more. The V and J genes are TRBV7-2 and TRBJ2-7; no definite D call. This CDR3 has 14 residues. Trimming pared 1 base from V and 5 bases from J, leaving 12 bases between. Germline CDR1 and CDR2: SGHTA and FQGNSA. The CDR3, as DNA: TGTGCCAGCAGCTTAGGACCTGGGGTCCACGAGCAGTACTTC. It yields the protein CASSLGPGVHEQYF.

This clonotype has ten or more counts. CDR3 amino acids: CASSYSQRTRVGTEAFF. The CDR3 DNA reads TGTGCCAGCAGTTACTCCCAACGGACAAGGGTGGGCACTGAAGCTTTCTTT. The V call is TRBV6-5, the J call TRBJ1-1, with a weak D call TRBD1 (5 bases). The CDR3 loop spans 17 amino acids. Looked up from germline, CDR1 is MNHEY and CDR2 is SVGAGI. Trimming cost V 0 bases and J 4 bases, with 18 bases left between them.

This clonotype was counted ten times or more. Here the CDR3 DNA reads TGTGCCAGCAGTCCGACAGGGGGCAGTAATCAGCCCCAGCATTTT. Its protein product is CASSPTGGSNQPQHF. The rearrangement joins TRBV12-3 or TRBV12-4 to TRBJ1-5; 10 bases are a match to TRBD1. The V and J ends lost 5 bases and 4 bases, in that order; junction bases with no gene match: 5. The CDR3 covers 15 residues.

The chain is built from TRBV15 and TRBJ2-1; 14 nucleotides agree with TRBD2. Germline V gene data show CDR1 as LNHNV and CDR2 as YYDKDF (reference sequence). After removal of 6 bases from V and 9 bases from J, the junction contained 13 bases not matched to a gene. The CDR3 runs to 17 residues. In DNA, the CDR3 is TGTGCCACCAGAAATTCCCTGACTAGCGGGAGGGCCATTGAGCAGTTCTTC. Translated: CATRNSLTSGRAIEQFF.

The chain carries TRBV29-1 and TRBJ2-1; D tentatively fits TRBD1 or TRBD2 (5 bases each). This CDR3 has 15 residues. Trimming took 4 bases from V and 7 from J, leaving 20 bases between them. Germline V lookup: CDR1 SQVTM, CDR2 ANQGSEA. The CDR3 sequence is CSVVRDPSWRNEQFF. CDR3 DNA sequence: TGCAGCGTTGTCCGGGACCCTTCTTGGCGGAATGAGCAGTTCTTC.